This entry describes one T cell receptor beta chain. These data come from a study of OX40 agonist ivuxolimab in advanced cancers. Study as a whole: Enrolled patients in dose escalation had cancers that were hepatocellular carcinoma, melanoma, renal cell or head and neck cancer.

The assay was immunoSEQ multiplex PCR, and TCRdb's table has in-frame clones only and misses some. The top ten clones hold under 5.5% of a sample with about 53,000 clones, approximately 84% of them seen once. V was shortened by 4 bases and J by 3 bases, with 12 bases between the two germline ends. CDR1 and CDR2 from the germline V gene are KGHSH and LQKENI. This CDR3 contains 14 residues. The source material was CD4+ or CD8+ T cells sorted from blood, sampled in a trial of the OX40 agonist ivuxolimab. The clonotype was recovered from an adult with an advanced solid tumor such as melanoma, head and neck, liver or kidney cancer. The chain uses TRBV18 and TRBJ2-5; D is possibly TRBD1 (6 bases). CDR3 region: CASSLISGEETQYF. For the CDR3, the DNA is TGTGCCAGCTCACTAATATCAGGGGAAGAGACCCAGTACTTC.